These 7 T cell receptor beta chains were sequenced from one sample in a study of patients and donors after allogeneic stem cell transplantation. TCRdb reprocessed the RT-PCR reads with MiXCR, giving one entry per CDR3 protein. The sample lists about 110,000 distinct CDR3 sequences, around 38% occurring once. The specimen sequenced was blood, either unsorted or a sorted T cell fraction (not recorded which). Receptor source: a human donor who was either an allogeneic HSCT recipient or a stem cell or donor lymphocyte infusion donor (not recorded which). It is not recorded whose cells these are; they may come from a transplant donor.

In DNA, the CDR3 is TGTGCCAGCAGCTTAATGCGGGGCTCCCAAGAGACCCAGTACTTC. Translating it yields CASSLMRGSQETQYF. This chain joins TRBV7-2 and TRBJ2-5; possible D gene TRBD2, 6 bases. This CDR3 has 15 amino acids. V was clipped by 2 bases and J by 1 base, with 11 bases between them. Germline CDR1 reads SGHTA; CDR2 reads FQGNSA.

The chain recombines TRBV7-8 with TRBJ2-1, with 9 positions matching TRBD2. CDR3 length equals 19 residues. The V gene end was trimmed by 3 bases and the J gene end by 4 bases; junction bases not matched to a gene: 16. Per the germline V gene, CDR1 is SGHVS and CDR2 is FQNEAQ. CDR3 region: CASSFPREGLGGPYNEQFF. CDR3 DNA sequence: TGTGCCAGCAGCTTTCCGCGGGAGGGCCTAGGCGGGCCATACAATGAGCAGTTCTTC.

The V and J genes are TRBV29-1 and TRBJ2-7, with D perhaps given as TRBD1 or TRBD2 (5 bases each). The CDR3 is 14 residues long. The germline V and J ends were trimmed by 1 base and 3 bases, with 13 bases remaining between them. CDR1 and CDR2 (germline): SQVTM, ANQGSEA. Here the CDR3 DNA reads TGCAGCGTTGAAGGCCCAGGGAGAAACTACGAGCAGTACTTC. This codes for CSVEGPGRNYEQYF.

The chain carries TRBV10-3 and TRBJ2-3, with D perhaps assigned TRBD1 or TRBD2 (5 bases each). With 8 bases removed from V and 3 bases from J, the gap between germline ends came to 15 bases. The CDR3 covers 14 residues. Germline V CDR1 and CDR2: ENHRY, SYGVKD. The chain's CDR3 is CAIGAGRKTDTQYF. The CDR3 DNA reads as TGTGCCATCGGGGCGGGCAGGAAGACAGATACGCAGTATTTT.

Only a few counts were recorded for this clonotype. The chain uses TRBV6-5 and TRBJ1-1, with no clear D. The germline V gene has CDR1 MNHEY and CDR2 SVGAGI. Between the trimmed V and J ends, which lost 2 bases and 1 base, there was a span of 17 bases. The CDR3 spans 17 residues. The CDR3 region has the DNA TGTGCCAGCAGTTACGCCTCGTCGGCAGAAAAGAACACTGAAGCTTTCTTT. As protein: CASSYASSAEKNTEAFF.

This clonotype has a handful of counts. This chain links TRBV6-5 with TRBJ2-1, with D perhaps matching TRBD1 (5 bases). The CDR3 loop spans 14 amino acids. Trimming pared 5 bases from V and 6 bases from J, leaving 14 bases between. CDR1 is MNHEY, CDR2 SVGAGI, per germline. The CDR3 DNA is TGTGCCAGCAGTCCGTCCACAGGCCCCAATGAGCAGTTCTTC. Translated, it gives CASSPSTGPNEQFF.

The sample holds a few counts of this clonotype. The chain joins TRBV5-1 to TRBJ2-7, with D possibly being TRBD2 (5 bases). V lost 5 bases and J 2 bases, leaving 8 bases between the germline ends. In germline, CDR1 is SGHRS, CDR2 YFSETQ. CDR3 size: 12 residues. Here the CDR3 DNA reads TGCGCCAGCAGGGAGGAGCCCTACGAGCAGTACTTC. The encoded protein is CASREEPYEQYF.